These T cell receptor beta chains were read from a single sample in a study of blood T cell repertoires in COVID-19. Sequenced by immunoSEQ multiplex PCR; TCRdb stores in-frame clones only, minus some. The sample includes about 80,000 clones, over 70% of them seen just once. The material sequenced was peripheral blood. The origin of the receptors is a man older than 75 with acute or convalescent COVID-19. Each CDR3 is given with its conserved first and last residue. The order of the fields is D gene, clone size, J gene, V gene, CDR3 protein, CDR3 DNA. The D gene is left open where the match is weak. Clone size appears in some rows only: once, few, many, or a class for an expanded clone.

>TRBD1|NA|TRBJ1-2|TRBV27
CASSLVGQGNYYGYTF
TGTGCCAGCAGTTTAGTTGGACAGGGTAACTACTATGGCTACACCTTC
>NA|NA|TRBJ2-3|TRBV27
CASSLPTNFPADTQYF
TGTGCCAGCAGTTTACCGACTAACTTTCCAGCAGATACGCAGTATTTT
>TRBD2|NA|TRBJ2-5|TRBV29-1
CSVEVGGTETQYF
TGCAGCGTTGAGGTCGGGGGGACGGAGACCCAGTACTTC
>NA|NA|TRBJ1-5|TRBV7-9
CASSLEAGTEQHF
TGTGCCAGCAGCTTAGAAGCGGGGACGGAGCAGCATTTT
>TRBD1|NA|TRBJ2-1|TRBV28
CASRTTGQGASEQFF
TGTGCCAGCAGAACCACGGGACAGGGGGCAAGTGAGCAGTTCTTC
>TRBD2|NA|TRBJ2-7|TRBV7-9
CASSLAGGEIEQYF
TGTGCCAGCAGCCTCGCGGGGGGCGAAATCGAGCAGTACTTC
>NA|NA|TRBJ2-3|TRBV2
CASSEAGGGASTDTQYF
TGTGCCAGCAGTGAAGCAGGAGGGGGGGCGAGCACAGATACGCAGTATTTT
>TRBD2|NA|TRBJ2-5|TRBV2
CASRRPGTSEETQYF
TGTGCCAGCAGGCGGCCCGGGACTAGCGAGGAGACCCAGTACTTC
>NA|NA|TRBJ2-4|TRBV15
CATSRDEGTAKNIQYF
TGTGCCACCAGCAGAGACGAGGGAACGGCCAAAAACATTCAGTACTTC
>NA|NA|TRBJ2-2|TRBV11-2
CASSPDSGGTGELFF
TGTGCCAGCAGCCCGGACAGTGGAGGCACCGGGGAGCTGTTTTTT
>TRBD1|once|TRBJ1-5|TRBV6-5
CASSRDRSSGPQHF
TGTGCCAGCAGCCGGGACAGGTCCTCGGGGCCCCAGCATTTT
>NA|NA|TRBJ1-5|TRBV21-1
CASSKAIQDRGKGSNQPQHF
TGTGCCAGCAGCAAAGCGATCCAGGACAGGGGTAAGGGGAGCAATCAGCCCCAGCATTTT
>NA|NA|TRBJ1-1|TRBV27
CASSQGMGTEAFF
TGTGCCAGCAGTCAGGGGATGGGCACTGAAGCTTTCTTT
>NA|NA|TRBJ2-7|TRBV12-3/TRBV12-4
CASSPGQTYEQYF
TGTGCCAGCAGTCCCGGACAGACCTACGAGCAGTACTTC
>TRBD1|NA|TRBJ1-1|TRBV10-2
CASSDRTGGSAEAFF
TGCGCCAGCAGTGACCGGACAGGGGGCAGCGCTGAAGCTTTCTTT
>NA|NA|TRBJ1-1|TRBV7-6
CASSLTGDTEAFF
TGTGCCAGCAGCCTGACGGGGGACACTGAAGCTTTCTTT
>NA|NA|TRBJ1-5|TRBV27
CASSNRNSNQPQHF
TGTGCCAGCAGCAACAGAAATAGCAATCAGCCCCAGCATTTT
>NA|NA|TRBJ1-2|TRBV19
CASSLSPGATDYGYTF
TGTGCCAGTAGCCTCTCGCCAGGGGCAACTGACTATGGCTACACCTTC
>TRBD1|NA|TRBJ1-2|TRBV19
CASSVGQGAGGYTF
TGTGCCAGTAGTGTGGGACAGGGGGCAGGAGGCTACACCTTC
>NA|NA|TRBJ1-2|TRBV19
CASSIAQYYGYTF
TGTGCCAGTAGTATAGCACAGTATTATGGCTACACCTTC
>NA|NA|TRBJ1-4|TRBV6-5
CASSYTGGREKLFF
TGTGCCAGCAGTTATACGGGCGGGAGGGAAAAACTGTTTTTT
>NA|NA|TRBJ2-3|TRBV5-8
CASSLGAISTDTQYF
TGTGCCAGCAGCTTGGGCGCTATAAGCACAGATACGCAGTATTTT
>TRBD1|once|TRBJ1-5|TRBV25-1
CASSASGGYQPQHF
TGTGCCAGCAGTGCCTCAGGGGGGTATCAGCCCCAGCATTTT
>TRBD1|NA|TRBJ1-2|TRBV5-4
CASSIDRGNYGYTF
TGTGCCAGCAGCATAGACAGGGGAAACTATGGCTACACCTTC
>NA|NA|TRBJ2-2|TRBV10-1
CASSEDPAGGELFF
TGCGCCAGCAGTGAGGACCCGGCGGGCGGGGAGCTGTTTTTT
>NA|NA|TRBJ2-2|TRBV10-3
CAIWTGRGTGELFF
TGTGCCATTTGGACAGGGAGGGGTACCGGGGAGCTGTTTTTT
>TRBD2|NA|TRBJ2-5|TRBV11-2
CASSFRTSGGRETQYF
TGTGCCAGCAGCTTTAGGACTAGCGGGGGGAGGGAGACCCAGTACTTC
>NA|NA|TRBJ2-7|TRBV10-3
CAISETSNEQYF
TGTGCCATCAGTGAGACTTCGAACGAGCAGTACTTC
>TRBD1|NA|TRBJ1-2|TRBV6-5
CASRTGTGARGYTF
TGTGCCAGCAGAACCGGGACAGGGGCACGCGGCTACACCTTC
>TRBD2|NA|TRBJ2-1|TRBV11-2
CASSPRLAGNEQFF
TGTGCCAGCAGCCCCCGACTAGCGGGGAATGAGCAGTTCTTC
>NA|once|TRBJ2-3|TRBV7-2
CASIQARDTQYF
TGTGCCAGCATACAGGCGCGGGATACGCAGTATTTT
>NA|NA|TRBJ1-2|TRBV19
CASRSRGEGWGYTF
TGTGCCAGTAGGTCACGCGGGGAAGGATGGGGCTACACCTTC
>TRBD2|NA|TRBJ2-2|TRBV15
CATSTGPGTSGGARTGELFF
TGTGCCACCAGCACGGGTCCCGGGACTAGCGGGGGGGCGCGGACCGGGGAGCTGTTTTTT
>TRBD2|NA|TRBJ2-7|TRBV5-6
CASSRGGSLSSYEQYF
TGTGCCAGCAGCCGCGGGGGGTCTCTAAGCTCCTACGAGCAGTACTTC
>NA|NA|TRBJ1-1|TRBV29-1
CSVNGNTEAFF
TGCAGCGTAAACGGGAACACTGAAGCTTTCTTT
>TRBD1|NA|TRBJ1-2|TRBV5-6
CASSAWDRPLYGYTF
TGTGCCAGCAGCGCATGGGACAGACCGCTCTATGGCTACACCTTC
>TRBD2|NA|TRBJ2-5|TRBV2
CASSVGGSLETQYF
TGTGCCAGCAGTGTGGGAGGGTCTCTGGAGACCCAGTACTTC
>TRBD1|once|TRBJ2-1|TRBV7-2
CASRRTGYEVYNEQFF
TGTGCCAGCAGAAGGACAGGGTATGAAGTCTACAATGAGCAGTTCTTC
>TRBD1|NA|TRBJ1-3|TRBV18
CASSPLLLQGITGNTIYF
TGTGCCAGCTCACCTCTCCTCCTACAGGGGATAACTGGAAACACCATATATTTT
>NA|NA|TRBJ1-2|TRBV18
CATRRGDYGYTF
TGTGCCACCCGGCGAGGTGACTATGGCTACACCTTC
>TRBD1|NA|TRBJ1-6|TRBV4-2
CASSPGQGSYNSPLHF
TGTGCCAGCAGCCCAGGACAGGGCTCCTATAATTCACCCCTCCACTTT
>TRBD1|NA|TRBJ1-4|TRBV2
CASGGTGRNEKLFF
TGTGCCAGCGGGGGGACAGGGCGGAATGAAAAACTGTTTTTT
>NA|NA|TRBJ2-7|TRBV3-1/TRBV3-2
CASSSGYNGREQYF
TGTGCCAGCAGCTCAGGGTACAACGGACGGGAGCAGTACTTC
>NA|NA|TRBJ1-2|TRBV9
CASSEPDTGLSYTF
TGTGCCAGCAGCGAGCCGGACACAGGTTTAAGCTACACCTTC